A single TCR beta chain is shown here with its context. The antigen is not known. Germline-derived CDR1 and CDR2 are MNHNS and SASEGT. V gave up 3 bases and J gave up 1 base, with 13 bases separating them. The CDR3 extends over 16 amino acids. The sample comes from a study of cytomegalovirus exposure and HLA in healthy donors. Study summary: The 120 or so validation repertoires, a later analysis reported, used the same platform as the 600 to 700 first-cohort repertoires.

Study conclusions and caveats: It was reported that the classifier diagnosed cytomegalovirus status with high specificity and sensitivity in both the original and validation cohorts. Rare sequences made up most TCRs, while some public TCRs were found in many donors. The study put 150 to 200 TCR beta chains on its list as cytomegalovirus-associated.

This table comes from immunoSEQ multiplex PCR, and its TCRdb copy is limited to in-frame clones, with some not included. The sample records about 170,000 clones, 86% being singletons. Sequencing input: PBMCs. The V and J genes are TRBV6-1 and TRBJ2-1; D might be TRBD1 (6 bases). The TCR sequence derives from a woman younger than 35 in good health and CMV-seronegative. The CDR3 DNA reads as TGTGCCAGCAGTGATCATGGACAGAATTCCTACAATGAGCAGTTCTTC. Protein sequence: CASSDHGQNSYNEQFF.